These T cell receptor beta chains were read from a single sample in a study of neoadjuvant anti-PD-1 for oral cavity cancer. Profiling relied on immunoSEQ multiplex PCR, and the TCRdb table lists in-frame clones only, not all of them. The table has around 7,800 clones, roughly 69% seen once. The specimen was PBMCs, collected after nivolumab (anti-PD-1) treatment. The receptors come from a person aged 35-79 years with oral cavity squamous cell carcinoma. Each CDR3 is given with its conserved first and last residue. Each record gives: J gene, D gene, clone size, V gene, CDR3 DNA, CDR3 protein. A D gene is named only where the DNA matches it firmly. A clone size is listed for some rows: how often the clone was seen (once, few, many), or a class if it is expanded.

J gene: TRBJ2-5
D gene: -
clone size: -
V gene: TRBV6-1
CDR3 DNA: TGTGCCAGCGACCGGGTCCGAGCGGAAAAGACCCAGTACTTC
CDR3 protein: CASDRVRAEKTQYF

J gene: TRBJ2-7
D gene: -
clone size: few
V gene: TRBV7-7
CDR3 DNA: TGTGCCAGCAGCTTAGCGGGGGGCTACGAGCAGTACTTC
CDR3 protein: CASSLAGGYEQYF

J gene: TRBJ2-3
D gene: -
clone size: -
V gene: TRBV4-2
CDR3 DNA: TGTGCCAGCAGCCAAGATTTAATCCCAGGGGAGTTTGACACAGATACGCAGTATTTT
CDR3 protein: CASSQDLIPGEFDTDTQYF

J gene: TRBJ2-2
D gene: -
clone size: -
V gene: TRBV21-1
CDR3 DNA: TGTGCCAGCAGGGGTAGTTTGTCTACCGGGGAGCTGTTTTTT
CDR3 protein: CASRGSLSTGELFF

J gene: TRBJ2-7
D gene: TRBD1
clone size: -
V gene: TRBV9
CDR3 DNA: TGTGCCAGCAGCGTTTCCGGGACAGCTGCCTACGAGCAGTACTTC
CDR3 protein: CASSVSGTAAYEQYF

J gene: TRBJ1-4
D gene: -
clone size: -
V gene: TRBV7-2
CDR3 DNA: TGTGCCAGCAGCCCACTCGGGAAGACTAATGAAAAACTGTTTTTT
CDR3 protein: CASSPLGKTNEKLFF

J gene: TRBJ1-1
D gene: -
clone size: -
V gene: TRBV11-2
CDR3 DNA: TGTGCCAGCAGCAGAAACGGACAGTTGAACACTGAAGCTTTCTTT
CDR3 protein: CASSRNGQLNTEAFF

J gene: TRBJ2-3
D gene: -
clone size: -
V gene: TRBV7-9
CDR3 DNA: TGTGCCAGCAGCTCCCGCGGACAGCTAGATACGCAGTATTTT
CDR3 protein: CASSSRGQLDTQYF

J gene: TRBJ2-6
D gene: -
clone size: -
V gene: TRBV29-1
CDR3 DNA: TGCAGCGCCCGCCCCGCTGGGGCCAACGTCCTGACTTTC
CDR3 protein: CSARPAGANVLTF

J gene: TRBJ1-6
D gene: -
clone size: -
V gene: TRBV5-4
CDR3 DNA: TGTGCCAGCAGCTCCGATTGGGTCTCACCCCTCCACTTT
CDR3 protein: CASSSDWVSPLHF

J gene: TRBJ2-2
D gene: -
clone size: -
V gene: TRBV7-2
CDR3 DNA: TGTGCCAGCAGCTTTCTCAGGGTAACCGGGGAGCTGTTTTTT
CDR3 protein: CASSFLRVTGELFF

J gene: TRBJ2-1
D gene: TRBD2
clone size: -
V gene: TRBV9
CDR3 DNA: TGTGCCAGCAGCACCTCTTCTAGGAGCGGGGGGTCCAATTACAATGAGCAGTTCTTC
CDR3 protein: CASSTSSRSGGSNYNEQFF

J gene: TRBJ1-6
D gene: -
clone size: -
V gene: TRBV4-2
CDR3 DNA: TGTGCCAGCAGCCAAGACGGAACTGTTTCACCCCTCCACTTT
CDR3 protein: CASSQDGTVSPLHF

J gene: TRBJ1-6
D gene: -
clone size: -
V gene: TRBV7-8
CDR3 DNA: TGTGCCAGCAGCCCAGTTGGAATAGAGAATTCACCCCTCCACTTT
CDR3 protein: CASSPVGIENSPLHF

J gene: TRBJ2-3
D gene: TRBD2
clone size: -
V gene: TRBV10-2
CDR3 DNA: TGCGCCAGCAGTCGGACTAGCGGGGGGGCCGGAGATACGCAGTATTTT
CDR3 protein: CASSRTSGGAGDTQYF

J gene: TRBJ1-4
D gene: -
clone size: -
V gene: TRBV5-1
CDR3 DNA: TGCGCCAGCAGCATGGATTCGGAGGAAAAACTGTTTTTT
CDR3 protein: CASSMDSEEKLFF

J gene: TRBJ1-3
D gene: TRBD1
clone size: -
V gene: TRBV5-6
CDR3 DNA: TGTGCCAGCAGCTTGGTGGCAGGGGGAGGTGGAAACACCATATATTTT
CDR3 protein: CASSLVAGGGGNTIYF

J gene: TRBJ1-5
D gene: -
clone size: once
V gene: TRBV7-8
CDR3 DNA: TGTGCCAGCAGCTCCATTAATCAGCCCCAGCATTTT
CDR3 protein: CASSSINQPQHF

J gene: TRBJ1-2
D gene: TRBD1
clone size: few
V gene: TRBV5-4
CDR3 DNA: TGTGCCAGCAGCTTGGCCGGAGACAGGGGAGGATATGGCTACACCTTC
CDR3 protein: CASSLAGDRGGYGYTF

J gene: TRBJ2-2
D gene: -
clone size: -
V gene: TRBV27
CDR3 DNA: TGTGCCAGCAGTTCGGGGGCGATGCACACCGGGGAGCTGTTTTTT
CDR3 protein: CASSSGAMHTGELFF

J gene: TRBJ1-5
D gene: -
clone size: -
V gene: TRBV19
CDR3 DNA: TGTGCCAGTCGGTCCGGACCCTATAGCAATCAGCCCCAGCATTTT
CDR3 protein: CASRSGPYSNQPQHF

J gene: TRBJ1-4
D gene: -
clone size: -
V gene: TRBV19
CDR3 DNA: TGTGCCAGTACAGGAACGGGGGGGACGCCTGAAAAACTGTTTTTT
CDR3 protein: CASTGTGGTPEKLFF

J gene: TRBJ2-1
D gene: TRBD2
clone size: -
V gene: TRBV11-3
CDR3 DNA: TGTGCCAGCAGCTTAGGGCTGCAGCGGGGGTTCTACAATGAGCAGTTCTTC
CDR3 protein: CASSLGLQRGFYNEQFF

J gene: TRBJ1-1
D gene: -
clone size: -
V gene: TRBV5-1
CDR3 DNA: TGCGCCAGCAGCTTGGGCGGTCGGATGGACACTGAAGCTTTCTTT
CDR3 protein: CASSLGGRMDTEAFF

J gene: TRBJ2-2
D gene: -
clone size: -
V gene: TRBV4-3
CDR3 DNA: TGCGCCAGCAGCCAAGAAGGGGGGGCCGGGGAGCTGTTTTTT
CDR3 protein: CASSQEGGAGELFF

J gene: TRBJ2-7
D gene: TRBD1
clone size: -
V gene: TRBV18
CDR3 DNA: TGTGCCAGCTCCTTTGCTCTGACAGGGGGAATGGGCGAGCAGTACTTC
CDR3 protein: CASSFALTGGMGEQYF

J gene: TRBJ1-1
D gene: -
clone size: once
V gene: TRBV7-2
CDR3 DNA: TGTGCCAGCAGACCTAAACCGGGGACTGAAGCTTTCTTT
CDR3 protein: CASRPKPGTEAFF

J gene: TRBJ1-1
D gene: -
clone size: -
V gene: TRBV10-3
CDR3 DNA: TGTGCCATCAGTGACCCCGACAGAGCGGGACGGGTAGGGGCTGAAGCTTTCTTT
CDR3 protein: CAISDPDRAGRVGAEAFF

J gene: TRBJ2-3
D gene: TRBD2
clone size: -
V gene: TRBV2
CDR3 DNA: TGTGCCAGCAAGGGACTAGCATCTTCTGCGGATACGCAGTATTTT
CDR3 protein: CASKGLASSADTQYF

J gene: TRBJ2-7
D gene: TRBD1
clone size: -
V gene: TRBV7-9
CDR3 DNA: TGTGCCAGCAGCTCACCGACAGGGCCCTTCTCCTCCTACGAGCAGTACTTC
CDR3 protein: CASSSPTGPFSSYEQYF

J gene: TRBJ2-5
D gene: TRBD2
clone size: -
V gene: TRBV7-7
CDR3 DNA: TGTGCCAGCAGCCCCCGGACTAGCGGCCAAGAGACCCAGTACTTC
CDR3 protein: CASSPRTSGQETQYF

J gene: TRBJ2-3
D gene: -
clone size: -
V gene: TRBV14
CDR3 DNA: TGTGCCAGCAGCAGGGGTCGGGGGACGCAGTATTTT
CDR3 protein: CASSRGRGTQYF

J gene: TRBJ1-1
D gene: -
clone size: few
V gene: TRBV19
CDR3 DNA: TGTGCCAGTAGTATAAAGGTGAACACTGAAGCTTTCTTT
CDR3 protein: CASSIKVNTEAFF

J gene: TRBJ2-2
D gene: TRBD1
clone size: -
V gene: TRBV9
CDR3 DNA: TGTGCCAGCCAGGGGGCGAGTACCGGGGAGCTGTTTTTT
CDR3 protein: CASQGASTGELFF

J gene: TRBJ2-1
D gene: TRBD1
clone size: -
V gene: TRBV7-9
CDR3 DNA: TGTGCCAGCCTTTTAGGGGGCTTCTATGATGATGAGCAGTTCTTC
CDR3 protein: CASLLGGFYDDEQFF

J gene: TRBJ2-7
D gene: -
clone size: -
V gene: TRBV5-6
CDR3 DNA: TGTGCCAGCAGCTCGGCCAGTTCCTACGAGCAGTACTTC
CDR3 protein: CASSSASSYEQYF

J gene: TRBJ2-7
D gene: -
clone size: -
V gene: TRBV11-2
CDR3 DNA: TGTGCCAGCAGCTTGGGGCAGAACTCCTACGAGCAGTACTTC
CDR3 protein: CASSLGQNSYEQYF

J gene: TRBJ1-5
D gene: -
clone size: -
V gene: TRBV19
CDR3 DNA: TGTGCCAGTAGTCCCGGATGGCAGGCGGATCAGCCCCAGCATTTT
CDR3 protein: CASSPGWQADQPQHF

J gene: TRBJ1-2
D gene: -
clone size: -
V gene: TRBV6-1
CDR3 DNA: TGTGCCAGCTCGGCATTTGGCTATGGCTACACCTTC
CDR3 protein: CASSAFGYGYTF

J gene: TRBJ2-1
D gene: -
clone size: -
V gene: TRBV5-5
CDR3 DNA: TGTGCCAGCAGCTACCAAACTCCAGGGAGCTCCTACAATGAGCAGTTCTTC
CDR3 protein: CASSYQTPGSSYNEQFF

J gene: TRBJ2-5
D gene: TRBD1
clone size: few
V gene: TRBV10-2
CDR3 DNA: TGCGCCAGCAGTCGGGGACAGGAGGTTGAGACCCAGTACTTC
CDR3 protein: CASSRGQEVETQYF

J gene: TRBJ2-7
D gene: -
clone size: -
V gene: TRBV7-2
CDR3 DNA: TGTGCCAGCAGCCTCACGCGGGGCGGCGAGCAGTACTTC
CDR3 protein: CASSLTRGGEQYF

J gene: TRBJ2-7
D gene: TRBD2
clone size: -
V gene: TRBV7-2
CDR3 DNA: TGTGCCAGCAGCCCCACTAGCGGGACCTACGAGCAGTACTTC
CDR3 protein: CASSPTSGTYEQYF

J gene: TRBJ2-7
D gene: TRBD1
clone size: few
V gene: TRBV2
CDR3 DNA: TGTGCCAGCTGTGTCGAGGGGGCGCTTGAGCAGTACTTC
CDR3 protein: CASCVEGALEQYF

J gene: TRBJ1-1
D gene: TRBD1
clone size: few
V gene: TRBV5-4
CDR3 DNA: TGTGCCAGCAGCTTGGGACAGGGGGCGGAGGGCACTGAAGCTTTCTTT
CDR3 protein: CASSLGQGAEGTEAFF

J gene: TRBJ2-2
D gene: TRBD1
clone size: -
V gene: TRBV5-1
CDR3 DNA: TGCGCCAGCAGCGAAACAGGGGTCACCGGGGAGCTGTTTTTT
CDR3 protein: CASSETGVTGELFF

J gene: TRBJ2-5
D gene: -
clone size: -
V gene: TRBV5-1
CDR3 DNA: TGCGCCAGCAGCCCCCTGGGGGCCCTCCCAGAGACCCAGTACTTC
CDR3 protein: CASSPLGALPETQYF

J gene: TRBJ2-1
D gene: -
clone size: -
V gene: TRBV2
CDR3 DNA: TGTGCCAGCGGATTTTCAGGGGGGAATGAGCAGTTCTTC
CDR3 protein: CASGFSGGNEQFF

J gene: TRBJ1-6
D gene: -
clone size: -
V gene: TRBV19
CDR3 DNA: TGTGCCAGTAGTAGGGCAGGGGATTCACCCCTCCACTTT
CDR3 protein: CASSRAGDSPLHF

J gene: TRBJ1-4
D gene: TRBD1
clone size: -
V gene: TRBV11-2
CDR3 DNA: TGTGCCAGCAGCGACAGGGGGAGAAGGACTAATGAAAAACTGTTTTTT
CDR3 protein: CASSDRGRRTNEKLFF

J gene: TRBJ1-5
D gene: TRBD1
clone size: -
V gene: TRBV19
CDR3 DNA: TGTGCCAGTAAGCAGACAGGGACTAGCAATCAGCCCCAGCATTTT
CDR3 protein: CASKQTGTSNQPQHF

J gene: TRBJ2-2
D gene: TRBD1
clone size: -
V gene: TRBV13
CDR3 DNA: TGTGCCAGCAGCCGAAAAACAGGGGCGAGAACCGGGGAGCTGTTTTTT
CDR3 protein: CASSRKTGARTGELFF

J gene: TRBJ2-1
D gene: TRBD2
clone size: -
V gene: TRBV6-4
CDR3 DNA: TGTGCCAGCAGTGTCCTTAGCGGGGTAAACAATGAGCAGTTCTTC
CDR3 protein: CASSVLSGVNNEQFF

J gene: TRBJ2-1
D gene: -
clone size: -
V gene: TRBV29-1
CDR3 DNA: TGCAGCGCCCGGACAGATAATGAGCAGTTCTTC
CDR3 protein: CSARTDNEQFF

J gene: TRBJ2-7
D gene: -
clone size: once
V gene: TRBV5-4
CDR3 DNA: TGTGCCAGCAGCTTGGACGGGTACGAGCAGTACTTC
CDR3 protein: CASSLDGYEQYF

J gene: TRBJ1-4
D gene: TRBD1
clone size: -
V gene: TRBV5-5
CDR3 DNA: TGTGCCAGCAGCACCGGACAGGTCTATAATGAAAAACTGTTTTTT
CDR3 protein: CASSTGQVYNEKLFF

J gene: TRBJ2-3
D gene: -
clone size: once
V gene: TRBV5-5
CDR3 DNA: TGTGCCAGCAGCTTGCGTGACGGCGACACAGATACGCAGTATTTT
CDR3 protein: CASSLRDGDTDTQYF